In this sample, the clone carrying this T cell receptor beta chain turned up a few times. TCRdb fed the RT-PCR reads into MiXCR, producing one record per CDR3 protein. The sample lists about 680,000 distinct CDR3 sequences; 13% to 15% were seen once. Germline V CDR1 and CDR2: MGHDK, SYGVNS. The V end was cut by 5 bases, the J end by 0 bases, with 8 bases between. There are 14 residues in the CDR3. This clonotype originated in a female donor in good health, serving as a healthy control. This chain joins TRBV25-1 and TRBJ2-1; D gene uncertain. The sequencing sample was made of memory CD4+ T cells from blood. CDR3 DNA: TGTGCCAGCAGTCCTCATCGCTCCTACAATGAGCAGTTCTTC. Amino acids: CASSPHRSYNEQFF. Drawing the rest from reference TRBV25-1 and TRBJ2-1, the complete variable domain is EADIYQTPRYLVIGTGKKITLECSQTMGHDKMYWYQQDPGMELHLIHYSYGVNSTEKGDLSSESTVSRIRTEHFPLTLESARPSHTSQYLCASSPHRSYNEQFFGPGTRLTVL.